This TCR beta chain appears in the sequencing data of a study of blood T cell repertoires in COVID-19. On the study more broadly: Nucleic acid was either cDNA or gDNA, and it came from T cells, B-cell-depleted T cells, or PBMCs.

The method was immunoSEQ multiplex PCR; TCRdb's version includes in-frame clones alone and lacks a portion of them. The table lists around 220,000 clones, about four fifths of them singletons. In terms of age and location, participants ranged from roughly 18 to 89 years and lived in about 25 US areas. Participant reports of clinical history set cohort assignment. The CDR3 loop spans 15 amino acids. CDR1 and CDR2 (germline): SGHTA, FQGNSA. After removal of 6 bases from V and 5 bases from J, the junction contained 10 bases not matched to a gene. This clone was observed a few times. Sequences were obtained from PBMCs or T cells enriched from blood (not recorded which). The rearrangement links TRBV7-2 to TRBJ2-1; 7 nucleotides match TRBD2. This TCR was recovered from a woman between 40 and 55 years old who had recovered from COVID-19. DNA for the CDR3: TGTGCCAGCAGAAAAGGGCGGGAGCAACACAATGAGCAGTTCTTC. Its protein product is CASRKGREQHNEQFF.